This is a list of T cell receptor beta chains from one sample in a study of cytomegalovirus exposure and HLA in healthy donors. The table came from immunoSEQ multiplex PCR; TCRdb's copy has only in-frame clones and leaves some out. The profile shows roughly 190,000 clones, approximately 78% of them singletons. Sample: PBMCs. The receptor set was obtained from a woman aged 18 to 35 in good health and CMV-seronegative. Both conserved end residues are part of each CDR3. Fields, in order: V gene, J gene, D gene, clone size, CDR3 length, CDR3 DNA, CDR3 protein. D genes are given only for firm matches. The listing skips clone size in some rows; elsewhere it reads once, few, many or a size class.

V gene: TRBV30; J gene: TRBJ2-1; D gene: TRBD2; clone size: -; CDR3 length: 14; CDR3 DNA: TGTGCCTGGAGTGCGGGGGGGGCCTACAATGAGCAGTTCTTC; CDR3 protein: CAWSAGGAYNEQFF
V gene: TRBV15; J gene: TRBJ1-1; D gene: -; clone size: -; CDR3 length: 14; CDR3 DNA: TGTGCCACCAGCTCCCAGGGGCCGAACACTGAAGCTTTCTTT; CDR3 protein: CATSSQGPNTEAFF
V gene: TRBV7-9; J gene: TRBJ2-7; D gene: TRBD2; clone size: -; CDR3 length: 14; CDR3 DNA: TGTGCCAGCAGCGAAAGCGGGAGCCCCTACGAGCAGTACTTC; CDR3 protein: CASSESGSPYEQYF
V gene: TRBV7-9; J gene: TRBJ1-2; D gene: -; clone size: once; CDR3 length: 13; CDR3 DNA: TGTGCCAGCAGCTTAGGCGGGGTGAATGGCTACACCTTC; CDR3 protein: CASSLGGVNGYTF
V gene: TRBV6-4; J gene: TRBJ2-3; D gene: -; clone size: -; CDR3 length: 15; CDR3 DNA: TGTGCCAGCAGTGACTCGGGGGGTAGCACAGATACGCAGTATTTT; CDR3 protein: CASSDSGGSTDTQYF
V gene: TRBV27; J gene: TRBJ2-1; D gene: TRBD1; clone size: few; CDR3 length: 14; CDR3 DNA: TGTGCCAGCAGTTTATCGCCCTGGGACAGTTCACCGTTCTTC; CDR3 protein: CASSLSPWDSSPFF
V gene: TRBV5-6; J gene: TRBJ2-7; D gene: -; clone size: once; CDR3 length: 13; CDR3 DNA: TGTGCCAGCAGCTCTTTAAACAGTTACGAGCAGTACTTC; CDR3 protein: CASSSLNSYEQYF
V gene: TRBV27; J gene: TRBJ2-6; D gene: -; clone size: once; CDR3 length: 17; CDR3 DNA: TGTGCCAGCACGGCGGCCAGGAGGGGCTCTGGGGCCAACGTCCTGACTTTC; CDR3 protein: CASTAARRGSGANVLTF
V gene: TRBV30; J gene: TRBJ2-1; D gene: -; clone size: -; CDR3 length: 14; CDR3 DNA: TGTGCCTGGAGTCAGCTAGTACCGGGCAATGAGCAGTTCTTC; CDR3 protein: CAWSQLVPGNEQFF
V gene: TRBV28; J gene: TRBJ2-1; D gene: TRBD1; clone size: -; CDR3 length: 16; CDR3 DNA: TGTGCCAGCAGTTCCCTTCTGGGACAGTTACGCGGTCAGCAGTTCTTC; CDR3 protein: CASSSLLGQLRGQQFF
V gene: TRBV27; J gene: TRBJ1-5; D gene: -; clone size: -; CDR3 length: 15; CDR3 DNA: TGTGCCAGCAGCTCGACAGGAGTGATCAATCAGCCCCAGCATTTT; CDR3 protein: CASSSTGVINQPQHF
V gene: TRBV5-1; J gene: TRBJ2-1; D gene: -; clone size: -; CDR3 length: 13; CDR3 DNA: TGCGCCAGCAGCCAAGCTACGGAGAATGAGCAGTTCTTC; CDR3 protein: CASSQATENEQFF
V gene: TRBV14; J gene: TRBJ2-7; D gene: -; clone size: -; CDR3 length: 14; CDR3 DNA: TGTGCCAGCAGCCCTCAGGGAGGGGGTTACGAGCAGTACTTC; CDR3 protein: CASSPQGGGYEQYF
V gene: TRBV10-3; J gene: TRBJ2-1; D gene: TRBD1; clone size: -; CDR3 length: 15; CDR3 DNA: TGTGCCATCAGTTCGGGACAGGGGGCCCTCAATGAGCAGTTCTTC; CDR3 protein: CAISSGQGALNEQFF
V gene: TRBV19; J gene: TRBJ2-5; D gene: TRBD1; clone size: once; CDR3 length: 15; CDR3 DNA: TGTGCCAGTAGTGCCATACAGGGGGTTCAAGAGACCCAGTACTTC; CDR3 protein: CASSAIQGVQETQYF
V gene: TRBV10-3; J gene: TRBJ2-7; D gene: -; clone size: -; CDR3 length: 13; CDR3 DNA: TGTGCCATCAGTGAGCGGGGAGAATACGAGCAGTACTTC; CDR3 protein: CAISERGEYEQYF
V gene: TRBV23-1; J gene: TRBJ2-7; D gene: TRBD2; clone size: once; CDR3 length: 18; CDR3 DNA: TGCGCCAGCAGTCCTCAGGGAACTAGCGGGCCGAGCTCCTACGAGCAGTACTTC; CDR3 protein: CASSPQGTSGPSSYEQYF
V gene: TRBV5-8; J gene: TRBJ2-2; D gene: TRBD1; clone size: -; CDR3 length: 17; CDR3 DNA: TGTGCCAGCAGCTTGTCACGGGACAGGGGGCTCGTCGGGGAGCTGTTTTTT; CDR3 protein: CASSLSRDRGLVGELFF
V gene: TRBV2; J gene: TRBJ2-1; D gene: -; clone size: -; CDR3 length: 15; CDR3 DNA: TGTGCCAGCAGTGACGGCCGGAGCTCCTACAATGAGCAGTTCTTC; CDR3 protein: CASSDGRSSYNEQFF
V gene: TRBV27; J gene: TRBJ2-7; D gene: -; clone size: -; CDR3 length: 15; CDR3 DNA: TGTGCCAGCAGGGGTTGGGCAGGTAAAGCCTACGAGCAGTACTTC; CDR3 protein: CASRGWAGKAYEQYF
V gene: TRBV5-1; J gene: TRBJ2-1; D gene: -; clone size: -; CDR3 length: 14; CDR3 DNA: TGCGCCAGCAGCTTGGTGGTCGACTTCAATGAGCAGTTCTTC; CDR3 protein: CASSLVVDFNEQFF
V gene: TRBV28; J gene: TRBJ2-1; D gene: -; clone size: once; CDR3 length: 15; CDR3 DNA: TGTGCCAGCAGTTTGAGGCCTTCGGGTCGGTATGAGCAGTTCTTC; CDR3 protein: CASSLRPSGRYEQFF
V gene: TRBV5-1; J gene: TRBJ2-5; D gene: TRBD2; clone size: -; CDR3 length: 16; CDR3 DNA: TGCGCCAGCAGCTTCTCCACTAGCGGGGGTTTGGAGACCCAGTACTTC; CDR3 protein: CASSFSTSGGLETQYF
V gene: TRBV7-7; J gene: TRBJ2-1; D gene: TRBD1; clone size: -; CDR3 length: 14; CDR3 DNA: TGTGCCAGCAGCCTCGGACAGGGATCTGGTGAGCAGTTCTTC; CDR3 protein: CASSLGQGSGEQFF
V gene: TRBV7-9; J gene: TRBJ2-7; D gene: TRBD1; clone size: -; CDR3 length: 17; CDR3 DNA: TGTGCCAGCAGCTTAGGAGGGGGGACAGGGGGCGCCTACGAGCAGTACTTC; CDR3 protein: CASSLGGGTGGAYEQYF
V gene: TRBV5-6; J gene: TRBJ2-7; D gene: -; clone size: -; CDR3 length: 13; CDR3 DNA: TGTGCCAGCAGCTTGTCCTTAACCTACGAGCAGTACTTC; CDR3 protein: CASSLSLTYEQYF
V gene: TRBV4-1; J gene: TRBJ1-4; D gene: -; clone size: -; CDR3 length: 18; CDR3 DNA: TGCGCCAGCAGCCGAGAGGCTGACCCAGGACAACAAGAGGAAAAACTGTTTTTT; CDR3 protein: CASSREADPGQQEEKLFF
V gene: TRBV28; J gene: TRBJ2-5; D gene: -; clone size: -; CDR3 length: 12; CDR3 DNA: TGTGCCAGTACTCAGGGATGGGAGACCCAGTACTTC; CDR3 protein: CASTQGWETQYF
V gene: TRBV6-5; J gene: TRBJ2-5; D gene: -; clone size: -; CDR3 length: 14; CDR3 DNA: TGTGCCAGCAGTTACCTATCGGGGGGCAGTGAGCAGTACTTC; CDR3 protein: CASSYLSGGSEQYF
V gene: TRBV29-1; J gene: TRBJ1-2; D gene: -; clone size: -; CDR3 length: 13; CDR3 DNA: TGCAGCGTTGAAGACGAGGGGGTCGATGGCTACACCTTC; CDR3 protein: CSVEDEGVDGYTF
V gene: TRBV5-1; J gene: TRBJ1-1; D gene: TRBD1; clone size: -; CDR3 length: 15; CDR3 DNA: TGCGCCAGCAGCACCCGACAGGGCGAGGAGGCTGAAGCTTTCTTT; CDR3 protein: CASSTRQGEEAEAFF
V gene: TRBV2; J gene: TRBJ1-1; D gene: -; clone size: -; CDR3 length: 10; CDR3 DNA: TGTGCCGCCCGGGAAACTGAAGCTTTCTTT; CDR3 protein: CAARETEAFF
V gene: TRBV27; J gene: TRBJ2-6; D gene: -; clone size: -; CDR3 length: 18; CDR3 DNA: TGTGCCAGCAGTTTATATTGGTCAGGGGCACGTGGGGCCAACGTCCTGACTTTC; CDR3 protein: CASSLYWSGARGANVLTF
V gene: TRBV28; J gene: TRBJ1-1; D gene: TRBD1; clone size: -; CDR3 length: 12; CDR3 DNA: TGTGCCAGCAGCCTGGACAGGGCGGCGGCTTTCTTT; CDR3 protein: CASSLDRAAAFF
V gene: TRBV9; J gene: TRBJ2-1; D gene: -; clone size: once; CDR3 length: 14; CDR3 DNA: TGTGCCAGCAGCGTAGCGCATCGGGTAGATGAGCAGTTCTTC; CDR3 protein: CASSVAHRVDEQFF
V gene: TRBV30; J gene: TRBJ1-6; D gene: -; clone size: -; CDR3 length: 11; CDR3 DNA: TGTGCCTTGGATGGGCTTCCACCCCTCCACTTT; CDR3 protein: CALDGLPPLHF
V gene: TRBV10-3; J gene: TRBJ2-1; D gene: -; clone size: -; CDR3 length: 18; CDR3 DNA: TGTGCCATCAGTGACTCATGGGACACGCTTCTATTGACCAATGAGCAGTTCTTC; CDR3 protein: CAISDSWDTLLLTNEQFF
V gene: TRBV6-1; J gene: TRBJ2-7; D gene: TRBD1; clone size: -; CDR3 length: 15; CDR3 DNA: TGTGCCAGCAGTGAGGGGGACAGGGGACACTACGAGCAGTACTTC; CDR3 protein: CASSEGDRGHYEQYF
V gene: TRBV27; J gene: TRBJ2-5; D gene: -; clone size: -; CDR3 length: 15; CDR3 DNA: TGTGCCAGCAGTGCAAACTACCCGTACCAAGAGACCCAGTACTTC; CDR3 protein: CASSANYPYQETQYF
V gene: TRBV27; J gene: TRBJ2-7; D gene: -; clone size: -; CDR3 length: 14; CDR3 DNA: TGTGCCAGCAGTTTATCGTCACAGCCGTGGGAGCAGTACTTC; CDR3 protein: CASSLSSQPWEQYF